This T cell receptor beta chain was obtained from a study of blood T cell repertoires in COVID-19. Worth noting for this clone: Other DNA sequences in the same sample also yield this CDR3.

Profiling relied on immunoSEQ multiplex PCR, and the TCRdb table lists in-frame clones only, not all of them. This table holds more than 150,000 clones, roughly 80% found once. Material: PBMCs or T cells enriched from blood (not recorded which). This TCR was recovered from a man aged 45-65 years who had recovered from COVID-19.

For the CDR3, the DNA is TGTGCCAGCAGTTACTCCAGGGGCTCTGGAAACACCATATATTTT. Translating it yields CASSYSRGSGNTIYF. The rearrangement joins TRBV6-5 to TRBJ1-3; a possible D gene is TRBD1 (6 bases). Germline loops: CDR1 MNHEY, CDR2 SVGAGI. Trimming took off 0 bases at V and 0 bases at J, with 6 bases between the two ends. The CDR3 totals 15 residues.